This entry features one TCR beta chain sequence. The entry originates in a study of cytotoxic CD8 clonotypes in ibrutinib-treated CLL. Whole-study context: Outcomes included 24 partial and 2 complete responses; after median roughly six years, roughly 14 stayed remitted and about 12 progressed.

Produced via immunoSEQ multiplex PCR; TCRdb's table is partial and in-frame only. The sample has 30,000 or so clones; about 78% are singletons. Here the sequenced sample was PBMCs, taken after 36 months of ibrutinib treatment. The receptor was derived from a human donor with chronic lymphocytic leukemia.

The CDR3 DNA sequence: TGTGCCAGCAGCGTAGGAGTGCCCTATAATTCACCCCTCCACTTT. It encodes CASSVGVPYNSPLHF. The V and J genes are TRBV9 and TRBJ1-6; D remains unclear. Trimming removed 0 bases from V and 2 bases from J, with 6 bases in between. Germline V gene lookup returns CDR1 SGDLS and CDR2 YYNGEE. The CDR3 runs to 15 residues.